This section outlines one T cell receptor (beta chain) sequence together with its context. Its antigen is unknown. Clones were sequenced by immunoSEQ multiplex PCR, and TCRdb holds only the in-frame ones, with some missing. The sample includes about 77,000 clones, roughly 90% of them seen just once. This CDR3 region has 13 residues. With 5 bases removed from V and 5 bases from J, the gap between germline ends came to 12 bases. Germline V CDR1 and CDR2: MNHNS, SASEGT. The sample is drawn from a study of human versus mouse CDR3 diversity and MHC coevolution. Study information: Between roughly 5.5 x 10^6 and 1.6 x 10^7 valid reads came from each sample.

Study-level results: In humans, T-cell selection involved 6 or 7 MHC II alleles.

What was sequenced was naive CD4+ T cells from blood. Subset: CD45RO-negative CD62L-positive naive CD4 T cells. This sequence joins TRBV6-1 and TRBJ1-1; maybe TRBD1 (5 bases). The source of this sequence is a person between 25 and 70 years old in good health. Here the CDR3 reads CASSLVGETEAFF. The CDR3 DNA is TGTGCCAGCAGTCTTGTAGGGGAAACTGAAGCTTTCTTT.